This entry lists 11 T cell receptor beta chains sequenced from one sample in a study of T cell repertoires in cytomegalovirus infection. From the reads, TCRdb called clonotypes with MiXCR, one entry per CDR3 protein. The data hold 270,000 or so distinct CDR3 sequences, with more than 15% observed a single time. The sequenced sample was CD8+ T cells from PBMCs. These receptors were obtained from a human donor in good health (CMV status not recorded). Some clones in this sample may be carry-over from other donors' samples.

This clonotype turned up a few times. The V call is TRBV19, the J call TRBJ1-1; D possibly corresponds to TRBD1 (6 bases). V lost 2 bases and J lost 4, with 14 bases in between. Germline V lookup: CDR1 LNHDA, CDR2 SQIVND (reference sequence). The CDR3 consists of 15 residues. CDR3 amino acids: CASSIPAGGGTEAFF. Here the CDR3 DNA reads TGTGCCAGTAGTATACCCGCCGGAGGGGGCACTGAAGCTTTCTTT.

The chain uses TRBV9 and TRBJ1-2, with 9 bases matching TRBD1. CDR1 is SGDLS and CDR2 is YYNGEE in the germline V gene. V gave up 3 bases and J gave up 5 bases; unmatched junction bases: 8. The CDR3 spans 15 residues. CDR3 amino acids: CASSAGTGSSYGYTF. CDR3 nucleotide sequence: TGTGCCAGCAGCGCAGGGACAGGGTCCTCATATGGCTACACCTTC.

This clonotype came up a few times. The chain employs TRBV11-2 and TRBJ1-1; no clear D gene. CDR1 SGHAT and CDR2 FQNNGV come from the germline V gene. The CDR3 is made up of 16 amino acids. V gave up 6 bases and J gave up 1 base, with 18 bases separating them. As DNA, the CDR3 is TGTGCCAGCAGACCCGACACCACCTCATGGAACACTGAAGCTTTCTTT. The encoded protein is CASRPDTTSWNTEAFF. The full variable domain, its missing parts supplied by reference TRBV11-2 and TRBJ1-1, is EAGVAQSPRYKIIEKRQSVAFWCNPISGHATLYWYQQILGQGPKLLIQFQNNGVVDDSQLPKDRFSAERLKGVDSTLKIQPAKLEDSAVYLCASRPDTTSWNTEAFFGQGTRLTVV.

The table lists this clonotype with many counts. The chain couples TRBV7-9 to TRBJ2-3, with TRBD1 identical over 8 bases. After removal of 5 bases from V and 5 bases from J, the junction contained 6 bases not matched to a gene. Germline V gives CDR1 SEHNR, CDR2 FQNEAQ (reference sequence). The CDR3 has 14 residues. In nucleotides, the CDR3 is TGTGCCAGCAGCAGAGACAGGGGTGGAGATACGCAGTATTTT. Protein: CASSRDRGGDTQYF.

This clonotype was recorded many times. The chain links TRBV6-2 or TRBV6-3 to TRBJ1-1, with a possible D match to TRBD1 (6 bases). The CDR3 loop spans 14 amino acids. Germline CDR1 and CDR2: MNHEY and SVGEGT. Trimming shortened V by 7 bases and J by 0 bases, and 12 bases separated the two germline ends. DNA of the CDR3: TGTGCCAGCACAACGACAGGATTGAACACTGAAGCTTTCTTT. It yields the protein CASTTTGLNTEAFF.

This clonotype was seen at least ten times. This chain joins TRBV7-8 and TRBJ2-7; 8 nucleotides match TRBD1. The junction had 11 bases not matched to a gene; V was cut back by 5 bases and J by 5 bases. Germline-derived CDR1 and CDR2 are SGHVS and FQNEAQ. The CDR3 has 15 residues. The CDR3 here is CASSPIKTGAHEQYF. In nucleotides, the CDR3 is TGTGCCAGCAGCCCGATAAAGACAGGGGCCCACGAGCAGTACTTC. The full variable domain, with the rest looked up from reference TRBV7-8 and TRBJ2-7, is GAGVSQSPRYKVAKRGQDVALRCDPISGHVSLFWYQQALGQGPEFLTYFQNEAQLDKSGLPSDRFFAERPEGSVSTLKIQRTQQEDSAVYLCASSPIKTGAHEQYFGPGTRLTVT.

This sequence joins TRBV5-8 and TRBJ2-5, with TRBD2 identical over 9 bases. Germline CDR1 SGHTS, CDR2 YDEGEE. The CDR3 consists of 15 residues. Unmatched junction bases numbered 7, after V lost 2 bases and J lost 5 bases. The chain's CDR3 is CASSFAGGAAETQYF. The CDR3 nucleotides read TGTGCCAGCAGCTTCGCGGGGGGGGCGGCGGAGACCCAGTACTTC.

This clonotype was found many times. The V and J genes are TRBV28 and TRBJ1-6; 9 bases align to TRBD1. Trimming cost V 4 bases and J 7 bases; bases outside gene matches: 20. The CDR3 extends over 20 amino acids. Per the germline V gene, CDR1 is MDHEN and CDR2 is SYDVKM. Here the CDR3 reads CASSSDRDRDVMAGNSPLHF. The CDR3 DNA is TGTGCCAGCAGTTCAGACCGGGACAGGGATGTAATGGCAGGAAATTCACCCCTCCACTTT.

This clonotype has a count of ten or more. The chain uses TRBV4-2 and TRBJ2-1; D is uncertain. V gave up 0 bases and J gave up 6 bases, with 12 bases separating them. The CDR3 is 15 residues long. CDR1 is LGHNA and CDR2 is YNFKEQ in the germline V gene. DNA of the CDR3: TGTGCCAGCAGCCAAGAGTACAGTAATCTCAATGAGCAGTTCTTC. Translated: CASSQEYSNLNEQFF.

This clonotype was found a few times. As DNA, the CDR3 is TGCGCCAGCAGCCAAGTCGACATATCCTATGGCTACACCTTC. It codes for CASSQVDISYGYTF. The chain carries TRBV4-1 and TRBJ1-2; D remains unclear. The CDR3 runs to 14 residues. The V gene's germline CDR1 is MGHRA and CDR2 YSYEKL. V was pared by 1 base and J by 4 bases, with 10 bases between.

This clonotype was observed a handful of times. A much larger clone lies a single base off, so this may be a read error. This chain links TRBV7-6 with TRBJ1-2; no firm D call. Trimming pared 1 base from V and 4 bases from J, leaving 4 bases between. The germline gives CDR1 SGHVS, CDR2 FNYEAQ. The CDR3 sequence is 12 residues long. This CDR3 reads CASSLEAYGYTF. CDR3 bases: TGTGCCAGCAGCTTAGAGGCCTATGGCTACACCTTC.